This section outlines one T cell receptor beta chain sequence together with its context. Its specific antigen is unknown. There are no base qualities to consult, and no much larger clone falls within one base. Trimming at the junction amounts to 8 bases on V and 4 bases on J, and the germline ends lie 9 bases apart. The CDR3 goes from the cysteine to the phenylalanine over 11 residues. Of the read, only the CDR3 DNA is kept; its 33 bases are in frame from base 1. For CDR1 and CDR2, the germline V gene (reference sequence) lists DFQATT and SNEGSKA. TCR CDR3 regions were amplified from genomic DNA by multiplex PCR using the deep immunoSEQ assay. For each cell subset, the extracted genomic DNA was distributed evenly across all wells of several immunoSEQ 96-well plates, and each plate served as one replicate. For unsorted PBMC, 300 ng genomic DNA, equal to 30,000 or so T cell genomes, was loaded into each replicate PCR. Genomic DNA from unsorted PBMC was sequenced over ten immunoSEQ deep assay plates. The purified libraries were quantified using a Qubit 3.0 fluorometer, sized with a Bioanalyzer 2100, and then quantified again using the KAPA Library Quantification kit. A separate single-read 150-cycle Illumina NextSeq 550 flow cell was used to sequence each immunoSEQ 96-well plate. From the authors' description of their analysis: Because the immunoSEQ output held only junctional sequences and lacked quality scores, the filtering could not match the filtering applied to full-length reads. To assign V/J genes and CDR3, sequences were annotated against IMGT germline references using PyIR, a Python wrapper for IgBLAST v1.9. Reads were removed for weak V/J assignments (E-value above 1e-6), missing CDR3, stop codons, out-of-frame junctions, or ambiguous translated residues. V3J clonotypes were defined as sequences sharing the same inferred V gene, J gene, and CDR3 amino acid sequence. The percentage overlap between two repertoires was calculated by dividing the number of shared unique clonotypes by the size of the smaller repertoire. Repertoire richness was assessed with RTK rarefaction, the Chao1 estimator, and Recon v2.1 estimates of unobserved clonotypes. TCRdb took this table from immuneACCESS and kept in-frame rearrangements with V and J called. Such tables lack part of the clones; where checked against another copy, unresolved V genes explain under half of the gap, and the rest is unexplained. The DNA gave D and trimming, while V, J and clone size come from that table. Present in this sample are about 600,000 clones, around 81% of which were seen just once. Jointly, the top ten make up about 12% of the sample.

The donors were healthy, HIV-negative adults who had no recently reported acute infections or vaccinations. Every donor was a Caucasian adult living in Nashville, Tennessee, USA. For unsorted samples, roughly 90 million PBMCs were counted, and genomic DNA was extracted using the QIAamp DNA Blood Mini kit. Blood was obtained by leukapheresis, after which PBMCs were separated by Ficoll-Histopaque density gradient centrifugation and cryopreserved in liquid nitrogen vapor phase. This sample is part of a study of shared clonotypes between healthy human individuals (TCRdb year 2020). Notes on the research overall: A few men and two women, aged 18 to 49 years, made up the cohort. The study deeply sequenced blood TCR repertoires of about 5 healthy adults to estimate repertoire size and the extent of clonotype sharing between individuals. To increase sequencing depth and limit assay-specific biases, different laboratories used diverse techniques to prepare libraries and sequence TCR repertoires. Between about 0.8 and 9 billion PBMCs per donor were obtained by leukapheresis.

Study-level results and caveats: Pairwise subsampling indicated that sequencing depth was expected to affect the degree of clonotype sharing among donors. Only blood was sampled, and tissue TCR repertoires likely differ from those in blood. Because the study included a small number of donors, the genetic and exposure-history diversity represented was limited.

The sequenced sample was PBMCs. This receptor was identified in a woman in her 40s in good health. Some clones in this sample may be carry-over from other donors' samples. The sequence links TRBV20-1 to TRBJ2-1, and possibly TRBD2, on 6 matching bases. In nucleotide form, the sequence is TGCAGTCCTGGGACTTACAATGAGCAGTTCTTC. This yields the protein CSPGTYNEQFF.